A few counts support the clone carrying this TCR beta chain. This CDR3 region has 16 residues. V lost 4 bases to trimming and J lost 8 bases; unmatched junction nucleotides: 13. CDR1 is MNHEY and CDR2 is SMNVEV in the germline V gene (reference sequence). The entry originates in a study of blood T cell repertoires in COVID-19. Study details: Whether acute or convalescent, the COVID-19 samples came from the United States, Italy and Spain.

The authors' processing: Amplification with reference gene primers provided the estimates of nucleated cell counts. Clones were read by immunoSEQ multiplex PCR, and TCRdb kept only the in-frame ones, dropping some. That table gives V, J and clone size, and the DNA gave D and trimming. The data hold about 190,000 clones, with about 86% observed a single time. The source material was peripheral blood. The rearrangement uses TRBV27 and TRBJ1-4; TRBD1 aligns across 7 bases. The sequence derives from a man aged 25 to 40 with active or convalescent COVID-19. In DNA, the CDR3 is TGTGCCAGCAGTTCCCAACGACAGGGTGGTGGAGAAAAACTGTTTTTT. As protein: CASSSQRQGGGEKLFF. Supplemented by reference TRBV27 and TRBJ1-4, the full variable domain reads EAQVTQNPRYLITVTGKKLTVTCSQNMNHEYMSWYRQDPGLGLRQIYYSMNVEVTDKGDVPEGYKVSRKEKRNFPLILESPSPNQTSLYFCASSSQRQGGGEKLFFGSGTQLSVL.